This T cell receptor beta chain was captured by sequencing in a study of OX40 agonist ivuxolimab in advanced cancers. Sequencing was performed with immunoSEQ multiplex PCR; in TCRdb, only in-frame clones are kept and a portion is missing. The table records 55,000 to 70,000 clones, less than 85% of them present only once. The CDR3 covers 19 residues. This receptor was obtained from an adult with an advanced solid tumor such as melanoma, head and neck, liver or kidney cancer. The sample here was CD4+ or CD8+ T cells sorted from blood, taken in a trial of the OX40 agonist ivuxolimab. This rearrangement joins TRBV21-1 to TRBJ2-7; the table's D call TRBD2 went unverified against the DNA. TRBV21-1 is listed as a pseudogene. CDR3 protein: CASSKALAQWSGVAGEQYF. CDR3 sequence (DNA): TGTGCCAGCAGCAAAGCGCTCGCCCAGTGGAGCGGGGTGGCTGGCGAGCAGTACTTC.